The present T cell receptor (beta chain) was sequenced within a study of T cells in Graves' hyperthyroidism and ophthalmopathy. Authors of the study amplified TCR beta CDR3 regions from RNA transcripts. The HTBI primer set served for first-round RT-PCR of the TCR CDR3. MiXCR, applied by TCRdb to the multiplex PCR reads, yields one record per CDR3 protein. The sample comprises roughly 840,000 distinct CDR3 sequences, 38% of which are singletons, and about 9% rests with the top ten. Worth noting for this clonotype: Its cognate antigen is unknown.

Points from the study as a whole: In the blood, most expanded thyroid clonotypes above 0.001 appeared as well. Stable hyperthyroidism was told apart from ophthalmopathy by a model built on 13 V-J features. Ophthalmopathy was identified by the model a median 6.5 months ahead of onset.

Trimming stripped 5 bases from V and 4 bases from J, with 17 bases between. The CDR3 runs to 15 residues. From germline, CDR1 is SGHTA and CDR2 FQGNSA. The sequencing sample was made of blood. The chain joins TRBV7-2 to TRBJ1-1; D is possibly TRBD1 (5 bases). This clonotype was sampled from a man in his late teens or twenties with Graves' hyperthyroidism. CDR3 nucleotide sequence: TGTGCCAGCAGCCAAGGGGTTTTATCGTTCACTGAAGCTTTCTTT. This translates into CASSQGVLSFTEAFF.